This T cell receptor beta chain came from a study of blood T cell repertoires in COVID-19. V was trimmed by 1 base and J by 4 bases, leaving 21 bases between them. Germline lookup yields CDR1 SGHNT and CDR2 YYREEE (reference sequence). This CDR3 has 18 residues. Original processing notes: Reference gene primer amplification gave estimated nucleated cell counts. Sequencing was performed with immunoSEQ multiplex PCR; in TCRdb, only in-frame clones are kept and a portion is missing. V and J calls and clone size are copied from that table; D and trimming were computed from the DNA. The repertoire holds 95,000 to 110,000 clones, just over 85% seen once, with 3% to 3.5% in the top ten.

The rearrangement joins TRBV5-4 to TRBJ1-3; TRBD1 is a possible D gene (5 bases). Source material: peripheral blood. This receptor was identified in a human donor in a cohort sampled during active COVID-19. CDR3 amino acids: CASSLYGRGGSSGNTIYF. CDR3 DNA sequence: TGTGCCAGCAGCTTGTACGGCCGGGGGGGAAGCTCCGGAAACACCATATATTTT.